The present TCR beta chain was sequenced within a study of control samples from healthy donors and cancer patients (dated by TCRdb to 2020 to 2022). Receptors were amplified or captured by the immunoSEQ multiplex PCR assay. TCRdb provides this immuneACCESS table in a form limited to in-frame rearrangements. Some clones are lacking; in checked studies, under half of them reflect an unresolved V gene, and why the rest are absent is not known. Within this sample are about 130,000 clones, with 90% of them counted one time only. Roughly 2.5% of the sample is held by the ten biggest clonotypes. Of note for this clone: Its antigen is currently not known. The input lacks base qualities; no much larger clone sits a single base away.

This TCR was sampled from a man between 18 and 29 years old in good health. The sequenced material came from blood.

CDR3 region: CASIGREEKLFF. The DNA sequence follows: TGTGCCAGCATTGGGAGGGAAGAAAAACTGTTTTTT. The rearrangement combines TRBV7-9 with TRBJ1-4; too little of a D gene remains to name it. The CDR3 runs 12 residues from the cysteine to the phenylalanine. Left in the record is the CDR3 DNA by itself, 36 bases read in frame from the first base. Per the germline V gene (reference sequence), SEHNR is the CDR1 and FQNEAQ is the CDR2. V was cut back by 7 bases and J by 8 bases, leaving a gap of 11 bases between them.